The text below deals with one T cell receptor (beta chain). The entry originates in a study of cytomegalovirus exposure and HLA in healthy donors. Vbeta (60) and Jbeta (13) primers were used in the PCR. The data were produced by immunoSEQ multiplex PCR, yet TCRdb's version contains in-frame clones alone and is incomplete. The table shows 95,000 to 150,000 clones, with 75% occurring only once. This CDR3 is built from 16 residues. V lost 1 base, J lost 7 bases, and 7 bases stayed unmatched. Looked up from germline, CDR1 is MGHDK and CDR2 is SYGVNS. The genes are TRBV25-1 and TRBJ2-1; 10 bases are shared with TRBD1. This TCR was sampled from a woman in her thirties or forties in good health and CMV-seropositive. The sample comprised PBMCs. The CDR3 is CASSESEGQGINEQFF. The CDR3, as DNA: TGTGCCAGCAGTGAATCCGAGGGACAGGGGATTAATGAGCAGTTCTTC.